This passage covers 23 T cell receptor beta chains from one sample sequenced in a study of cytomegalovirus exposure and HLA in healthy donors. PCR amplification relied on 60 Vbeta primers (plus 13 Jbeta primers). The protocol was immunoSEQ multiplex PCR, while the TCRdb copy is restricted to in-frame clones and leaves out a portion. The sample includes roughly 120,000 clones, roughly two thirds of them seen just once. The sample taken for sequencing was PBMCs. The origin of the receptors is a man aged 18-30 years in good health and CMV-seropositive.

V is TRBV15 and J is TRBJ1-3, with TRBD1 matching over 8 bases. Germline values: CDR1 LNHNV, CDR2 YYDKDF (reference sequence). The CDR3 is 19 residues long. V lost 3 bases to trimming and J lost 2 bases; unmatched junction nucleotides: 15. In DNA form, the CDR3 reads TGTGCCACCAGCAGGAACCTGGCAGGGGGCCATCGAGCTGGAAACACCATATATTTT. Its protein is CATSRNLAGGHRAGNTIYF.

This clone was counted a single time. This chain links TRBV6-1 with TRBJ1-5; possibly TRBD1 for D (5 bases). With 5 bases removed from V and 4 bases from J, the gap between germline ends came to 9 bases. The CDR3 is made up of 13 amino acids. The germline CDR1 and CDR2 sequences are MNHNS and SASEGT. The CDR3 nucleotides read TGTGCCAGCAGTTATACAGGAAATCAGCCCCAGCATTTT. This codes for CASSYTGNQPQHF.

The rearrangement links TRBV11-3 to TRBJ1-1, with 10 bases lining up with TRBD1. The CDR3 is 15 amino acids. The junction had 8 bases not matched to a gene; V was cut back by 4 bases and J by 6 bases. Germline V gives CDR1 SGHNT, CDR2 YENEEA. The CDR3 DNA is TGTGCCAGCAGCTCCAGGGACAGGGGATTTGCTGAAGCTTTCTTT. Translating gives CASSSRDRGFAEAFF.

J is TRBJ2-7 and V is TRBV7-6, with 7 bases that match TRBD1. Germline-derived CDR1 and CDR2 are SGHVS and FNYEAQ. The CDR3 totals 14 residues. The V segment lost 1 base and the J segment 4 bases; nucleotides outside the gene matches: 4. In nucleotides, the CDR3 is TGTGCCAGCAGCTTAGGGCAGGGGGTGTACGAGCAGTACTTC. It codes for CASSLGQGVYEQYF. Complete variable domain (other parts from reference TRBV7-6 and TRBJ2-7): GAGVSQSPRYKVTKRGQDVALRCDPISGHVSLYWYRQALGQGPEFLTYFNYEAQQDKSGLPNDRFSAERPEGSISTLTIQRTEQRDSAMYRCASSLGQGVYEQYFGPGTRLTVT.

This clone was seen a handful of times. This chain connects TRBV6-1 to TRBJ2-7; 8 bases align to TRBD1. Germline assignment: CDR1 MNHNS and CDR2 SASEGT. V shed 4 bases, J shed 3 bases, and the junction held 17 bases outside the gene matches. This CDR3 is built from 18 residues. The CDR3 is CASSGTLSAQGAGYEQYF. CDR3 DNA sequence: TGTGCCAGCAGTGGCACCCTATCAGCCCAGGGGGCAGGCTACGAGCAGTACTTC.

V gene TRBV15 combines with J gene TRBJ2-3, with 10 bases identical to TRBD2. V gave up 0 bases and J gave up 0 bases; unmatched junction bases: 18. The CDR3 covers 22 residues. Germline CDR1 and CDR2: LNHNV and YYDKDF (reference sequence). CDR3 DNA: TGTGCCACCAGCAGAGATCTCTTAACCAAGACCACTAGCGGGGCGAGCACAGATACGCAGTATTTT. It translates to CATSRDLLTKTTSGASTDTQYF.

The chain uses TRBV28 and TRBJ2-3; 9 nucleotides line up with TRBD2. CDR1 is MDHEN, CDR2 SYDVKM, per germline. The J segment lost 2 bases and the V segment lost 7 bases, leaving 7 bases of the junction unmatched. This CDR3 has 15 amino acids. Here the CDR3 DNA reads TGTGCCAGCAAAAGAGCGGGGGGCATCACAGATACGCAGTATTTT. Encoded protein: CASKRAGGITDTQYF.

This chain joins TRBV5-3 and TRBJ1-1; D gene ambiguous. TRBV5-3 is annotated as an ORF whose role is uncertain. The CDR3 contains 13 residues. V lost 2 bases, J lost 1 base, and 6 bases lay in between. CDR3 region: CARSLNRNTEAFF. The CDR3 DNA reads TGTGCCAGAAGCTTAAATAGGAACACTGAAGCTTTCTTT.

The table lists this clone with a count of one. The rearrangement joins TRBV23-1 to TRBJ2-6, with no clear D. TRBV23-1 is classed as an ORF, of uncertain function. The CDR3 sequence is 17 residues long. Between the trimmed V and J ends, which lost 0 bases and 0 bases, there was a span of 9 bases. The CDR3 bases are TGCGCCAGCAGTCAATCGTTGCCGAGCTCTGGGGCCAACGTCCTGACTTTC. Protein sequence: CASSQSLPSSGANVLTF.

This clone was counted between two and nine times. The rearrangement links TRBV9 to TRBJ2-2; D is unclear. The germline gives CDR1 SGDLS, CDR2 YYNGEE. The CDR3 sequence is 13 residues long. Trimming took off 0 bases at V and 7 bases at J, with 7 bases between the two ends. CDR3 protein: CASSVVSGGELFF. The DNA of the CDR3 is TGTGCCAGCAGCGTAGTCTCAGGCGGGGAGCTGTTTTTT.

The chain is built from TRBV28 and TRBJ2-7, with D unresolved. Germline V gene sequence: CDR1 MDHEN, CDR2 SYDVKM. The CDR3 has 14 amino acids. V was pared by 6 bases and J by 6 bases, with 18 bases between. The CDR3 protein is CASSPRLRPLEQYF. CDR3 DNA: TGTGCCAGCAGCCCCAGACTTCGTCCTCTCGAGCAGTACTTC.

This sequence joins TRBV5-6 and TRBJ1-2; TRBD1 matches 8 bases. CDR3 size: 15 residues. V lost 4 bases and J lost 7; bases outside the gene matches: 12. The V gene's germline CDR1 is SGHDT and CDR2 YYEEEE. The CDR3 nucleotides read TGTGCCAGCAGCCTCCGTCGGACAGGGTACGGTGGCTACACCTTC. Protein: CASSLRRTGYGGYTF.

The rearrangement uses TRBV30 and TRBJ1-6; 8 bases agree with TRBD1. The CDR3 runs to 14 residues. Germline assignment: CDR1 GTSNPN and CDR2 SVGIG (reference sequence). V was pared by 5 bases and J by 4 bases, with 4 bases of the junction left unmatched. Here the CDR3 DNA reads TGTGCCTGGGGACAGGGCGGGTATAATTCACCCCTCCACTTT. It translates to CAWGQGGYNSPLHF.

The V and J genes are TRBV6-6 and TRBJ1-6, with D uncertain. The CDR3 is 15 residues long. Germline CDR1 and CDR2: MNHNY and SVGAGI (reference sequence). Trimming took off 6 bases at V and 0 bases at J, with 9 bases between the two ends. CDR3 residues: CASRLDRSYNSPLHF. CDR3 in DNA: TGTGCCAGCAGACTCGATCGCTCCTATAATTCACCCCTCCACTTT.

The V gene is TRBV7-6, the J gene TRBJ2-1, with TRBD1 identical over 8 bases. The ends lost 4 bases at V and 0 bases at J; junction bases unmatched: 8. This CDR3 has 17 residues. Germline V gives CDR1 SGHVS, CDR2 FNYEAQ. CDR3 region: CASSYRGIRLSYNEQFF. In DNA, the CDR3 is TGTGCCAGCAGCTACAGGGGGATTCGACTCTCCTACAATGAGCAGTTCTTC.

The V call is TRBV6-7, the J call TRBJ2-7, with 8 bases identical to TRBD2. TRBV6-7 is an ORF, and what it does is uncertain. This CDR3 region has 14 residues. V shed 6 bases and J 4 bases; nucleotides not matched to a gene: 8. The CDR3 sequence: CASSSLRGGYEQYF. The DNA of the CDR3 is TGTGCCAGCAGCTCCCTTCGCGGGGGGTACGAGCAGTACTTC.

The gene calls are TRBV29-1 and TRBJ1-5; TRBD1 matches at 7 bases. The germline V gene encodes CDR1 SQVTM and CDR2 ANQGSEA. This CDR3 comprises 14 residues. The J segment lost 6 bases and the V segment lost 6 bases, leaving 11 bases of the junction unmatched. The CDR3 sequence: CSVAQGGAGQPQHF. The CDR3 DNA sequence: TGCAGCGTCGCGCAGGGGGGCGCGGGTCAGCCCCAGCATTTT.

The J gene is TRBJ1-4, the V gene TRBV5-1; D is unclear. The CDR3 spans 14 residues. Germline CDR1 is SGHRS and CDR2 is YFSETQ. Trimming left V 5 bases short and J 0 bases short, with 8 bases between. The CDR3 sequence is CASSATATNEKLFF. The CDR3 nucleotides are TGCGCCAGCAGTGCGACTGCAACTAATGAAAAACTGTTTTTT. The whole variable domain, remainder taken from reference TRBV5-1 and TRBJ1-4, is KAGVTQTPRYLIKTRGQQVTLSCSPISGHRSVSWYQQTPGQGLQFLFEYFSETQRNKGNFPGRFSGRQFSNSRSEMNVSTLELGDSALYLCASSATATNEKLFFGSGTQLSVL.

This chain uses TRBV18 with TRBJ1-6; D gene ambiguous. This CDR3 spans 14 amino acids. Germline-derived CDR1 and CDR2 are KGHSH and LQKENI. Trimming took 0 bases from V and 7 from J, leaving 7 bases between them. CDR3 sequence reads: CASSPPPPNSPLHF. In nucleotides, the CDR3 is TGTGCCAGCTCACCACCTCCCCCGAATTCACCCCTCCACTTT.

This chain links TRBV15 with TRBJ1-2, with unresolved D. Germline CDR1 LNHNV, CDR2 YYDKDF (reference sequence). CDR3 length: 14 residues. Deletions cut 3 bases from V and 0 bases from J, with 8 bases between. CDR3 nucleotides: TGTGCCACCAGCAGTGCAGTGCCTAACTATGGCTACACCTTC. It yields the protein CATSSAVPNYGYTF.

This chain uses TRBV10-3 with TRBJ2-7; D gene ambiguous. V lost 10 bases and J 1 base, leaving 17 bases between the germline ends. This CDR3 has 14 amino acids. Germline CDR1 and CDR2: ENHRY and SYGVKD. DNA of the CDR3: TGTGCCAACCAGCGAGCAACCCGTTCCTACGAGCAGTACGTC. It translates to CANQRATRSYEQYV.

The CDR3 protein is CASYRGQGDYGYTF. Here the CDR3 DNA reads TGTGCCAGCTATAGGGGGCAGGGAGACTATGGCTACACCTTC. This chain connects TRBV6-5 to TRBJ1-2; 7 bases match TRBD1. CDR1 and CDR2 from the germline V gene are MNHEY and SVGAGI. The CDR3 runs 14 residues. The V gene end was trimmed by 8 bases and the J gene end by 3 bases; junction bases not matched to a gene: 9.

The chain joins TRBV19 to TRBJ1-1, with a possible D match to TRBD1 (5 bases). CDR3 length equals 12 residues. The V gene's germline CDR1 is LNHDA and CDR2 SQIVND (reference sequence). The V and J ends lost 7 bases and 5 bases respectively, with 11 bases between them. CDR3 amino acids: CASTGRDTEAFF. The DNA for the CDR3 is TGTGCCAGTACAGGGAGGGATACTGAAGCTTTCTTT.